The next 13 T cell receptor beta chains were all read from a single sample in a study of neurological immune-mediated disorders. TCRdb ran MiXCR on the 5' RACE reads and lists one entry per CDR3 protein. This sample yields around 65,000 distinct CDR3 sequences, of which approximately 5.1% are seen a single time; roughly 5% belongs to the top ten. The sequenced material came from PBMCs. The receptors come from a human donor with multiple sclerosis. The donor label of this sample is uncertain.

This clonotype appeared many times. The chain is built from TRBV4-1 and TRBJ1-5; D may be TRBD1 (5 bases). V dropped 4 bases and J dropped 0 bases, with 13 bases sitting between them. This CDR3 region has 16 residues. CDR1 MGHRA and CDR2 YSYEKL come from the germline V gene. The CDR3 spells CASSPKGRVSNQPQHF. The CDR3 region has the DNA TGCGCCAGCAGCCCGAAGGGACGGGTTAGCAATCAGCCCCAGCATTTT.

This clonotype was seen ten or more times. This chain uses TRBV6-6 with TRBJ1-3, with 7 bases that match TRBD1. This CDR3 has 15 amino acids. The germline V gene encodes CDR1 MNHNY and CDR2 SVGAGI (reference sequence). The J segment lost 0 bases and the V segment lost 5 bases, leaving 4 bases of the junction unmatched. DNA for the CDR3: TGTGCCAGCAGTCTCACAGGGGCCTCTGGAAACACCATATATTTT. Its translation is CASSLTGASGNTIYF.

This clonotype has ten or more counts. V gene TRBV14 combines with J gene TRBJ1-6, with D hard to call. The length of the CDR3 is 13 residues. CDR1 SGHDN and CDR2 FVKESK come from the germline V gene. Trimming pared 2 bases from V and 7 bases from J, leaving 6 bases between. In DNA, the CDR3 is TGTGCCAGCAGCCAAACGGGGAATTCACCCCTCCACTTT. Translated: CASSQTGNSPLHF.

In this sample, this clonotype turned up many times. The chain is built from TRBV11-2 and TRBJ2-3, with D possibly being TRBD2 (6 bases). With 5 bases removed from V and 0 bases from J, the gap between germline ends came to 15 bases. This CDR3 comprises 16 residues. From germline, CDR1 is SGHAT and CDR2 FQNNGV. In DNA form, the CDR3 reads TGTGCCAGCAGCCGATTACGGGGGACTAGCACAGATACGCAGTATTTT. It translates to CASSRLRGTSTDTQYF. Full variable domain (rest looked up from reference TRBV11-2 and TRBJ2-3): EAGVAQSPRYKIIEKRQSVAFWCNPISGHATLYWYQQILGQGPKLLIQFQNNGVVDDSQLPKDRFSAERLKGVDSTLKIQPAKLEDSAVYLCASSRLRGTSTDTQYFGPGTRLTVL.

This clonotype was found many times. This chain joins TRBV20-1 and TRBJ2-3, with D possibly TRBD2 on 5 matching bases. The CDR3 sequence is 14 residues long. The germline CDR1 and CDR2 sequences are DFQATT and SNEGSKA (reference sequence). With 3 bases removed from V and 0 bases from J, the gap between germline ends came to 10 bases. The CDR3: CSASGVASTDTQYF. For the CDR3, the DNA is TGCAGTGCTAGCGGGGTTGCTAGCACAGATACGCAGTATTTT.

This clonotype was picked up many times. This chain joins TRBV29-1 and TRBJ2-1; either TRBD1 or TRBD2 may fit D (6 bases each). Germline V lookup: CDR1 SQVTM, CDR2 ANQGSEA. Trimming took 4 bases from V and 9 from J, leaving 19 bases between them. The CDR3 extends over 14 amino acids. CDR3 DNA: TGCAGCGTTGCCGAAAGGAGGGGGACGGGTGAGCAGTTCTTC. As protein: CSVAERRGTGEQFF.

This clonotype came up many times. The chain joins TRBV29-1 to TRBJ1-1, with D tentatively TRBD1 (6 bases). Per the germline V gene, CDR1 is SQVTM and CDR2 is ANQGSEA. The length of the CDR3 is 12 residues. V was shortened by 7 bases and J by 7 bases, with 16 bases between the two germline ends. The CDR3: CSARRGAVEAFF. DNA for the CDR3: TGCAGCGCCCGACGGGGGGCGGTTGAAGCTTTCTTT.

The genes are TRBV10-3 and TRBJ1-2; 8 bases are shared with TRBD1. The trim removed 7 bases at V and 7 bases at J, leaving 5 bases unmatched. The CDR3 totals 12 residues. Germline V lookup: CDR1 ENHRY, CDR2 SYGVKD. The CDR3 nucleotides are TGTGCCATCACGGACAGGGTGTTTGGCTACACCTTC. Translating gives CAITDRVFGYTF.

The chain recombines TRBV20-1 with TRBJ1-5; D is perhaps TRBD1 (5 bases). The germline gives CDR1 DFQATT, CDR2 SNEGSKA (reference sequence). V dropped 4 bases and J dropped 0 bases, with 13 bases sitting between them. There are 15 residues in the CDR3. The CDR3 DNA follows: TGCAGTGCTAATCGACAGTTGAATAGCAATCAGCCCCAGCATTTT. The encoded protein is CSANRQLNSNQPQHF.

In its sample, this clonotype was seen many times. V usage is TRBV5-6 and J usage is TRBJ1-2, with D uncertain. The CDR3 contains 14 residues. Germline V gene lookup returns CDR1 SGHDT and CDR2 YYEEEE. V lost 4 bases, J lost 4 bases, and 14 bases lay in between. The CDR3 DNA is TGTGCCAGCAGCCCCCGGGAGGTGGGCTATGGCTACACCTTC. Protein: CASSPREVGYGYTF.

This clonotype was found many times. The J gene is TRBJ2-1, the V gene TRBV27; 11 bases map to TRBD1. The CDR3 contains 15 residues. The ends lost 5 bases at V and 4 bases at J; junction bases unmatched: 4. Germline V gene sequence: CDR1 MNHEY, CDR2 SMNVEV (reference sequence). The CDR3 DNA reads as TGTGCCAGCAGTCCCGGGACAGGGGGGTACAATGAGCAGTTCTTC. Its translation: CASSPGTGGYNEQFF.

This clonotype was seen at least ten times. The chain uses TRBV21-1 and TRBJ1-2; no check of the table's D call, TRBD1, against the DNA was made. TRBV21-1 is designated a pseudogene. The CDR3 covers 11 residues. The chain's CDR3 is CASRQDYGYTF. CDR3 nucleotides: TGTGCCAGCAGACAGGACTATGGCTACACCTTC.

The chain employs TRBV5-1 and TRBJ2-7; 8 bases agree with TRBD2. Trimming at V came to 4 bases and at J to 1 base, leaving 7 bases not matched to a gene. CDR3 length equals 15 residues. Per germline, CDR1 SGHRS and CDR2 YFSETQ. The CDR3 reads CASSPVAGGSYEQYF. CDR3 DNA sequence: TGCGCCAGCAGCCCCGTTGCGGGGGGATCCTACGAGCAGTACTTC.